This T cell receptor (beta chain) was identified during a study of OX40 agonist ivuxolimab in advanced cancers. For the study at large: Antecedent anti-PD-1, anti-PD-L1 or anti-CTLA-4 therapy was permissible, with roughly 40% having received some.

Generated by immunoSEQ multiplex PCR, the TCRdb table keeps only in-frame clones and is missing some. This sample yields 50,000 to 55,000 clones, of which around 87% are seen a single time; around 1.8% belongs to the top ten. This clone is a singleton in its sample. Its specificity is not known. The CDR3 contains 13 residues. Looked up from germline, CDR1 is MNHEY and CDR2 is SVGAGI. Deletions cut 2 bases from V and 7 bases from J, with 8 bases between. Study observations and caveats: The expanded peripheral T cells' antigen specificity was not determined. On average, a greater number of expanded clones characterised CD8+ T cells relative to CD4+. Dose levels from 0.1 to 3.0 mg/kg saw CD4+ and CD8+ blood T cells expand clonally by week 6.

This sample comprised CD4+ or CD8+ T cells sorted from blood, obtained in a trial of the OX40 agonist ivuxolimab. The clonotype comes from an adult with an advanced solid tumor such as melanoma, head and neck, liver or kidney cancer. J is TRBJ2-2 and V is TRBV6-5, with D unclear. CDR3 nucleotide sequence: TGTGCCAGCAGTTACAGAGACGGCGGGGAGCTGTTTTTT. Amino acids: CASSYRDGGELFF.